One and the same sample provided the 9 T cell receptor beta chains below, sequenced in a study of T-cell memory formation after mild COVID-19. TCRdb processed the 5' RACE reads anew with MiXCR; each CDR3 protein has one entry. The table lists about 420,000 distinct CDR3 sequences, less than 25% of them singletons. The sequenced sample consisted of PBMCs or a T cell subset sorted from them (not recorded which). The source of these receptors is an adult woman who had mild COVID-19 (a few samples of this study predate the infection). Cell type and time point are not known.

V usage is TRBV12-3 or TRBV12-4 and J usage is TRBJ2-4; tentative D call: TRBD2 (6 bases). The CDR3 extends over 13 amino acids. The chain's CDR3 is CGPRREAKNIQYF. In DNA, the CDR3 is TGTGGACCGAGGCGGGAAGCCAAAAACATTCAGTACTTC.

This clonotype was picked up a small number of times. The V and J genes are TRBV24-1 and TRBJ2-1; D might be TRBD1 (6 bases). CDR1 and CDR2 (germline): KGHDR, SFDVKD. Trimming removed 9 bases from V and 0 bases from J, with 14 bases in between. The CDR3 runs to 15 residues. CDR3 protein: CATGPGDNSYNEQFF. CDR3 nucleotides: TGTGCCACCGGGCCCGGGGACAACTCCTACAATGAGCAGTTCTTC.

This clonotype has ten or more counts. This chain links TRBV7-9 with TRBJ2-1; 8 bases match TRBD2. The CDR3 runs to 16 residues. V lost 0 bases to trimming and J lost 8 bases; unmatched junction nucleotides: 9. Germline values: CDR1 SEHNR, CDR2 FQNEAQ (reference sequence). The CDR3 region is CASSLATWREVDEQFF. Here the CDR3 DNA reads TGTGCCAGCAGCTTAGCGACTTGGCGGGAGGTCGATGAGCAGTTCTTC.

This clonotype showed up many times. The chain joins TRBV4-3 to TRBJ2-7, with 9 bases lining up with TRBD2. The CDR3 runs to 16 residues. With 4 bases clipped from V and 0 bases from J, the junction kept 7 bases outside the gene matches. The V gene's germline CDR1 is LGHNA and CDR2 YSLEER. The CDR3: CASSPWDSGSSYEQYF. Here the CDR3 DNA reads TGCGCCAGCAGCCCGTGGGATAGCGGGAGCTCCTACGAGCAGTACTTC.

This chain uses TRBV2 with TRBJ2-7; the D call may be TRBD1 or TRBD2 (5 bases each). V was shortened by 8 bases and J by 2 bases, with 13 bases between the two germline ends. Germline CDR1 reads SNHLY; CDR2 reads FYNNEI. The CDR3 runs to 13 residues. The CDR3 loop is CASGKRGPYEQYF. CDR3 in DNA: TGTGCCAGCGGAAAGAGGGGCCCCTACGAGCAGTACTTC.

This chain connects TRBV12-3 or TRBV12-4 to TRBJ2-1; D not certain. This CDR3 is 13 amino acids long. V was shortened by 8 bases and J by 4 bases, with 12 bases between the two germline ends. This CDR3 is CASSVIWYNEQFF. CDR3 nucleotide sequence: TGTGCCAGCTCCGTAATTTGGTACAATGAGCAGTTCTTC.

The V and J genes are TRBV7-8 and TRBJ1-2; D might be TRBD1 (5 bases). Germline V CDR1 and CDR2: SGHVS, FQNEAQ. This CDR3 has 15 amino acids. V was cut by 0 bases and J by 2 bases, with 10 bases left in between. Here the CDR3 reads CASSLAPGGNYGYTF. The CDR3 DNA sequence: TGTGCCAGCAGCTTAGCGCCGGGGGGGAACTATGGCTACACCTTC.

The chain combines TRBV7-3 with TRBJ2-7, with a weak D call TRBD2 (7 bases). Germline CDR1 SGHTA, CDR2 FQGTGA. V lost 2 bases to trimming and J lost 2 bases, with 16 bases between them. This CDR3 region has 16 residues. The CDR3 is CASSLVGGRDTYEQYF. The CDR3 DNA follows: TGTGCCAGCAGCTTAGTAGGTGGGAGGGACACCTACGAGCAGTACTTC.

This clonotype turned up a few times. The chain uses TRBV6-5 and TRBJ2-7, with D uncertain. CDR1 is MNHEY, CDR2 SVGAGI, per germline. The CDR3 extends over 14 amino acids. The V end was cut by 0 bases, the J end by 2 bases, with 8 bases between. The CDR3 sequence is CASSYSRSAYEQYF. The CDR3 bases are TGTGCCAGCAGTTACTCGAGGTCTGCCTACGAGCAGTACTTC.